This T cell receptor (beta chain) was sequenced for a study of cytomegalovirus exposure and HLA in healthy donors. V lost 1 base, J lost 2 bases, and 11 bases lay in between. The CDR3 extends over 15 amino acids. Germline assignment: CDR1 SGHDT and CDR2 YYEEEE. General observations from the study: Investigators reported 164 TCR beta chains as tied to cytomegalovirus. High sensitivity and specificity were reportedly achieved when the classifier diagnosed cytomegalovirus status. In the 120 validation repertoires, around 95% of cluster scores exceeded 0, per a later analysis.

Concerning this clone: What it recognizes is unknown.

Assay: immunoSEQ multiplex PCR; the TCRdb copy retains only in-frame clones and omits some. Found here are about 360,000 clones, 86% of them singletons; the top ten hold 0.65% to 0.95%. V is TRBV5-6 and J is TRBJ2-3; no reliable D call. The source is a woman aged 18-29 years in good health and CMV-seronegative. Sequenced input: PBMCs. The CDR3 region is CASSLPYIDTDTQYF. Written as DNA, the CDR3 is TGTGCCAGCAGCTTGCCCTATATCGACACAGATACGCAGTATTTT. Combining the CDR3 with reference TRBV5-6 and TRBJ2-3 gives the whole variable domain DAGVTQSPTHLIKTRGQQVTLRCSPKSGHDTVSWYQQALGQGPQFIFQYYEEEERQRGNFPDRFSGHQFPNYSSELNVNALLLGDSALYLCASSLPYIDTDTQYFGPGTRLTVL.